A selection of T cell receptor beta chains follows, all from one sample in a study of shared clonotypes between healthy human individuals. Using immunoSEQ multiplex PCR, the repertoire was profiled, and TCRdb retains in-frame clones only, with some absent. This table holds roughly 2,000,000 clones, around 93% found once. The sequenced material came from naive CD8+ T cells from PBMCs. The receptors come from a man aged 18-30 years in good health. Some clones in this sample may be carry-over from other donors' samples. The CDR3 runs from the conserved cysteine through the conserved F or W. The D gene is left open where the match is weak. Not all rows give a size; the values are once, few, many and, for expanded clones, a class.

j_gene,abundance,v_gene,d_gene,CDR3aa,CDR3nt
TRBJ1-2,.,TRBV7-9,.,CASSLIGAQINYGYTF,TGTGCCAGCAGCTTAATCGGGGCTCAGATCAACTATGGCTACACCTTC
TRBJ2-7,.,TRBV10-3,TRBD1,CAISYRDRGYEQYF,TGTGCCATCAGTTACCGGGACAGGGGTTACGAGCAGTACTTC
TRBJ2-3,.,TRBV6-5,TRBD1,CASSPYRGTTDTQYF,TGTGCCAGCTCACCATACAGGGGAACAACAGATACGCAGTATTTT
TRBJ2-5,.,TRBV10-2,.,CASSETTAEETQYF,TGCGCCAGCAGTGAGACGACGGCAGAAGAGACCCAGTACTTC
TRBJ1-1,.,TRBV28,.,CATAMTGQTEAFF,TGTGCCACCGCGATGACCGGCCAGACTGAAGCTTTCTTT
TRBJ2-3,.,TRBV5-4,.,CASRSPDLRADTQYF,TGTGCCAGCAGATCCCCGGATCTAAGGGCAGATACGCAGTATTTT
TRBJ2-1,.,TRBV2,.,CASSGGEGRYNEQFF,TGTGCCAGCAGTGGTGGGGAAGGTCGGTACAATGAGCAGTTCTTC
TRBJ2-7,.,TRBV7-9,TRBD2,CASSAPPGLAGSVSPEQYF,TGTGCCAGCAGCGCTCCTCCGGGACTAGCGGGATCTGTTTCGCCCGAGCAGTACTTC
TRBJ2-5,.,TRBV9,TRBD2,CASSVGLAGRQETQYF,TGTGCCAGCAGCGTAGGGCTAGCGGGTAGACAAGAGACCCAGTACTTC
TRBJ1-2,.,TRBV7-9,.,CASSPPRIGPLGHGYTF,TGTGCCAGCAGCCCCCCGCGTATAGGCCCACTTGGCCATGGCTACACCTTC
TRBJ2-3,.,TRBV6-5,.,CASSYSGGGSDTQYF,TGTGCCAGCAGTTACTCGGGAGGGGGGTCCGATACGCAGTATTTT
TRBJ2-1,.,TRBV27,TRBD2,CASTGLAGASSYNEQFF,TGTGCCAGCACGGGACTAGCGGGAGCGAGCTCCTACAATGAGCAGTTCTTC
TRBJ2-2,.,TRBV19,TRBD2,CASSLAGNTGELFF,TGTGCCAGTAGCCTAGCGGGAAACACCGGGGAGCTGTTTTTT
TRBJ2-7,.,TRBV7-6,.,CASSSRSQRSPYEQYF,TGTGCCAGCAGTTCCCGGTCCCAGCGGTCCCCCTACGAGCAGTACTTC
TRBJ1-1,.,TRBV12-5,.,CASGPGLLGGMNTEAFF,TGTGCTAGTGGCCCCGGGTTGCTGGGGGGTATGAACACTGAAGCTTTCTTT
TRBJ2-7,.,TRBV29-1,.,CSVDVVGEQYF,TGCAGCGTTGATGTGGTCGGCGAGCAGTACTTC
TRBJ2-1,.,TRBV7-9,.,CASSTFSSANEQFF,TGTGCCAGCAGCACATTCTCCAGTGCCAATGAGCAGTTCTTC
TRBJ1-1,.,TRBV6-1,.,CASRLTENTEAFF,TGTGCCAGCAGGCTGACAGAGAACACTGAAGCTTTCTTT
TRBJ2-4,.,TRBV2,.,CAINLAKNIQYF,TGTGCCATCAATCTAGCCAAAAACATTCAGTACTTC
TRBJ1-2,.,TRBV6-5,.,CASSYGDGRSYGYTF,TGTGCCAGCAGTTACGGGGACGGGAGATCCTATGGCTACACCTTC
TRBJ2-7,.,TRBV6-6,.,CASSSTDRRPSYEQYF,TGTGCCAGCAGCTCGACCGACAGAAGGCCATCCTACGAGCAGTACTTC
TRBJ2-7,.,TRBV7-6,.,CASSSDKGGKYEQYF,TGTGCCAGCAGCTCCGACAAAGGGGGGAAATACGAGCAGTACTTC
TRBJ2-7,.,TRBV2,.,CASSEEVYEQYF,TGTGCCAGCAGTGAGGAGGTCTACGAGCAGTACTTC
TRBJ2-1,.,TRBV28,.,CASSLNTGGHGEQFF,TGTGCCAGCAGTTTAAATACTGGGGGACACGGTGAGCAGTTCTTC
TRBJ2-1,.,TRBV27,TRBD2,CASSGLSGSGYNEQFF,TGTGCCAGCAGCGGCCTTTCAGGTAGCGGGTACAATGAGCAGTTCTTC
TRBJ2-5,.,TRBV28,.,CASSPEDKGIRETQYF,TGTGCCAGCAGCCCCGAGGACAAGGGGATTAGAGAGACCCAGTACTTC
TRBJ2-1,.,TRBV19,.,CASSMAGVNNEQFF,TGTGCCAGTAGTATGGCTGGGGTTAACAATGAGCAGTTCTTC
TRBJ2-7,.,TRBV25-1,.,CASSELGHYEQYF,TGTGCCAGCAGTGAATTGGGACACTACGAGCAGTACTTC
TRBJ2-7,once,TRBV6-5,TRBD2,CASSSPGPGGTHEQYF,TGTGCCAGCAGTTCCCCCGGACCGGGAGGGACCCACGAGCAGTACTTC
TRBJ2-1,.,TRBV5-8,.,CASRLDARRGNEQFF,TGTGCCAGCAGACTAGACGCAAGGAGGGGCAATGAGCAGTTCTTC
TRBJ2-3,.,TRBV5-1,.,CASREERDRLTDTQYF,TGCGCCAGCAGAGAAGAGCGGGACAGGCTTACAGATACGCAGTATTTT
TRBJ2-1,.,TRBV6-1,TRBD2,CASSVFLAGYNEQFF,TGTGCCAGCAGTGTGTTTCTAGCGGGTTACAATGAGCAGTTCTTC
TRBJ2-1,.,TRBV28,TRBD2,CASSRPTSGMNMHEQFF,TGTGCCAGCAGTCGCCCGACTAGCGGGATGAATATGCATGAGCAGTTCTTC
TRBJ2-3,.,TRBV9,.,CASSVGGQKGTQYF,TGTGCCAGCAGCGTGGGCGGACAGAAAGGTACGCAGTATTTT
TRBJ2-3,.,TRBV6-6,.,CASSLLNTDTQYF,TGTGCCAGCAGTTTACTAAACACAGATACGCAGTATTTT
TRBJ2-7,once,TRBV28,.,CASSFMGLTYEQYF,TGTGCCAGCAGTTTCATGGGACTTACCTACGAGCAGTACTTC
TRBJ2-2,.,TRBV28,TRBD1,CASSLTGGPGELFF,TGTGCCAGCAGTTTGACAGGGGGCCCCGGGGAGCTGTTTTTT
TRBJ2-5,.,TRBV5-1,.,CASSLGQETQYF,TGCGCCAGCAGCCTGGGTCAAGAGACCCAGTACTTC